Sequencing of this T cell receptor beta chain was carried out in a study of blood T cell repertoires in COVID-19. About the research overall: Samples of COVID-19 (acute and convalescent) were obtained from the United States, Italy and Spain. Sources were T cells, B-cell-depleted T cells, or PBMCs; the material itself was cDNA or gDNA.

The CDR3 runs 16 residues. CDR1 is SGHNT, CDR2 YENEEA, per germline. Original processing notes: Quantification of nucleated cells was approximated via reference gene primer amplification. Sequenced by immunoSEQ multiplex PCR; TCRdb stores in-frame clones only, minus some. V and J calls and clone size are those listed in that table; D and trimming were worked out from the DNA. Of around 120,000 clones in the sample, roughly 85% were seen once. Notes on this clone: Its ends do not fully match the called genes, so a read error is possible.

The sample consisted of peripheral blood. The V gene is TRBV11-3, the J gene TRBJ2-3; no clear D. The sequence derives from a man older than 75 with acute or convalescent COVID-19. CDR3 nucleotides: TGTGCCAACAGCTTATCTTCTGCGGCGAATTCAGATACGCAGTATTTT. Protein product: CANSLSSAANSDTQYF.